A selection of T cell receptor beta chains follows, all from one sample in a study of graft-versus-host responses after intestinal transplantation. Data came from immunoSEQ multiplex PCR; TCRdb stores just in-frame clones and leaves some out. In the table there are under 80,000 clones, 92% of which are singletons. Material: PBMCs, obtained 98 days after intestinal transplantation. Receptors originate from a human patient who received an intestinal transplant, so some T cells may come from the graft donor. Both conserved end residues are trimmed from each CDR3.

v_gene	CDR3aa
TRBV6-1	ASSLTGGAEETQY
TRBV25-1	ASSEWAGNYGYT
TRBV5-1	ASRLEGQLNTEAF
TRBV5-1	ASGTNTGELF
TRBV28	ASSFRGASYEQY
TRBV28	ASSSTSGGAFEQF
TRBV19	ASSRERGLAGYNEQF
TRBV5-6	ASSLVARDYEQY
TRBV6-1	ASSLQGQSSYEQY
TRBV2	ASSNGGRVFNEQF
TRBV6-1	ASSGTDRDFNYGYT
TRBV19	ASSMVSGISYEQY
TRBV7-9	ASSTPTSGDYNEQF
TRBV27	ASSINRDHEQF
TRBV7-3	ASSPTGGPYEQY
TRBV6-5	ASIEGGNTEAF
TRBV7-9	ASSGDGESSGANVLT
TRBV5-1	ASSLEGSSYEQY
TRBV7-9	ASSLDGEGYSNQPQH
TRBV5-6	ASSLHRGLHGYT
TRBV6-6	ASRNYGYT
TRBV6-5	ASRPSAGGDEQY
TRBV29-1	SVVGDRGHGGELF
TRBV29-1	SVVGVAGESNEQF
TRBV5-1	ASSLVGRASTDTQY
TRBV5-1	ASSPEGRRVRGYT
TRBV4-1	ASSLAPLASYEQY
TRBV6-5	ASREVRAQETQY
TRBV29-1	SGYPGQGSEEQF
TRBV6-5	ASSLTGWAAGYT
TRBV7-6	ASSLGGGNQPQH
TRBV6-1	AITTPSGEQY
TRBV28	ASSSLGTGQETQY
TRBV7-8	ASSNRTGSSYEQY
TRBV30	AWSIGGYEQY
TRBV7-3	ASSLMGTSGRAMDTQY
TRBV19	ASSMREPDSYNEQF
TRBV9	ASSGGNSPLH
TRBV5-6	ASSSLAGPPGEQF
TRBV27	ASRPGGNTEAF
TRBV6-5	ASSYFRNTEAF
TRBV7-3	ASSVSFMGSNQPQH
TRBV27	ASSVLAGGYNEQF
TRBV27	ASSLSPSGGGSDTQY
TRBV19	ASSIGVRDEQY
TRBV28	ASSPRDSSYEQY
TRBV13	ASSSGDASGILGYQETQY
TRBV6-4	ASSDQTGSGANVLT
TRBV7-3	ASSLRGSGGRTDTQY
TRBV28	ASSFLVTQY
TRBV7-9	ASSHDRDRGGRYQETQY
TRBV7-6	ASSPREGGRVGETQY
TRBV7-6	ASSQDRHNQPQH